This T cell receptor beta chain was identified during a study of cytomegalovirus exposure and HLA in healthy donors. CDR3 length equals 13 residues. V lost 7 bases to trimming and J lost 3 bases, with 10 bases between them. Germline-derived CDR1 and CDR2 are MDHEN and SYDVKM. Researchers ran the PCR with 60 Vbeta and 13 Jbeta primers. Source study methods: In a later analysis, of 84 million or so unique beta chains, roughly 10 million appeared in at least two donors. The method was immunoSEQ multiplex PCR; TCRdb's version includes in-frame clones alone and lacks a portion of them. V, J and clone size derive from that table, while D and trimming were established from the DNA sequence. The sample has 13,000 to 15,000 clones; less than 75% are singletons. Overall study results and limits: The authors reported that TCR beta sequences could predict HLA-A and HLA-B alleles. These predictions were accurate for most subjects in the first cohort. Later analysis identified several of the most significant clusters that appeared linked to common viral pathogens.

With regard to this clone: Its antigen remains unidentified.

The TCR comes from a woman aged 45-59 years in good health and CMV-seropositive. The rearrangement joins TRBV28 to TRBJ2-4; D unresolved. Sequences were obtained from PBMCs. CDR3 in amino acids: CASTDLGKNIQYF. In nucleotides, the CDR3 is TGTGCCAGCACCGACTTGGGCAAAAACATTCAGTACTTC.